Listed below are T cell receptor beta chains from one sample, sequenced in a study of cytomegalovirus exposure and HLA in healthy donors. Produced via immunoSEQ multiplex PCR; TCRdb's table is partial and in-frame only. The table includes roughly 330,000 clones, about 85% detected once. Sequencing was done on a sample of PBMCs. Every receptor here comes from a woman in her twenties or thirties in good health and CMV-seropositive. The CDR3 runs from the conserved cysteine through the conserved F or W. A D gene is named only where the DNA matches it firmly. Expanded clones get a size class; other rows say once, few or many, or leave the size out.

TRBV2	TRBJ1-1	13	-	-	CASRHFLNTEAFF	TGTGCCAGCAGGCACTTCTTGAACACTGAAGCTTTCTTT
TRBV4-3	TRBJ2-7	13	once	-	CASSQGNTYEQYF	TGCGCCAGCAGCCAAGGGAATACCTACGAGCAGTACTTC
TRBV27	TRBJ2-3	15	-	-	CASSLGTTSTDTQYF	TGTGCCAGCAGTTTAGGGACAACTAGCACAGATACGCAGTATTTT
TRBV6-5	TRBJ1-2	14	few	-	CASIPRQGWHGYTF	TGTGCCAGCATCCCTCGGCAGGGTTGGCATGGCTACACCTTC
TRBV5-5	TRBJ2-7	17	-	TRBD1	CASSLGGAWTGGEEQYF	TGTGCCAGCAGCTTGGGAGGAGCTTGGACAGGGGGAGAAGAGCAGTACTTC
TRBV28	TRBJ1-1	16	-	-	CASSLNVVGGLSEAFF	TGTGCCAGCAGTTTGAATGTCGTAGGGGGGTTGTCTGAAGCTTTCTTT
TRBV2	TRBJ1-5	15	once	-	CASSDWDGSNQPQHF	TGTGCCAGCAGTGATTGGGACGGTAGCAATCAGCCCCAGCATTTT
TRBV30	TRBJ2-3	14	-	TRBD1	CAWSQGAGTDTQYF	TGTGCCTGGAGTCAGGGGGCCGGCACAGATACGCAGTATTTT
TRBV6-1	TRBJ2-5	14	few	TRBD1	CASSEGQGHETQYF	TGTGCCAGCAGTGAAGGACAGGGGCACGAGACCCAGTACTTC
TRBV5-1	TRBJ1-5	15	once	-	CASSLEPGSNQPQHF	TGCGCCAGCAGCTTGGAGCCAGGAAGCAATCAGCCCCAGCATTTT
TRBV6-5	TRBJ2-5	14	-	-	CASSYTSSGETQYF	TGTGCCAGCAGTTACACTAGCAGCGGGGAGACCCAGTACTTC
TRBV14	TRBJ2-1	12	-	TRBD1	CASRNRGHEQFF	TGTGCCAGCAGGAACAGGGGCCATGAGCAGTTCTTC
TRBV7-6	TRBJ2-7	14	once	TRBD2	CASSTGTSPYEQYF	TGTGCCAGCAGCACCGGGACTAGCCCCTACGAGCAGTACTTC
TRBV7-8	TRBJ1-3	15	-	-	CASSADKSSGNTIYF	TGTGCCAGCAGCGCTGACAAGAGCTCTGGAAACACCATATATTTT
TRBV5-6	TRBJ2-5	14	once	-	CASSLAGSQETQYF	TGTGCCAGCAGCTTGGCGGGTTCCCAAGAGACCCAGTACTTC
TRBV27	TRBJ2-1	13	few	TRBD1	CASSQDRGHEQFF	TGTGCCAGCAGCCAAGACAGGGGTCATGAGCAGTTCTTC
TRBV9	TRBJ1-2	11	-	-	CASREQGGYTF	TGTGCCAGCAGAGAGCAGGGTGGCTACACCTTC
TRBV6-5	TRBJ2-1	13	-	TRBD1	CASRKDRLNEQFF	TGTGCCAGCAGAAAGGACAGGCTCAATGAGCAGTTCTTC
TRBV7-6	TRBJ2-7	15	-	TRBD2	CASSFSSGSTYEQYF	TGTGCCAGCAGCTTCTCTAGCGGGTCAACCTACGAGCAGTACTTC
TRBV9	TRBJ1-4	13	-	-	CARERTDNEKLFF	TGTGCCAGAGAAAGGACAGACAATGAAAAACTGTTTTTT
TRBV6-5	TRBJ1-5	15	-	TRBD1	CASSTGQGVSQPQHF	TGTGCCAGCAGCACGGGACAGGGGGTAAGTCAGCCCCAGCATTTT
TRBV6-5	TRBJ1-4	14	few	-	CASSYSRGGEKLFF	TGTGCCAGCAGTTACTCTAGGGGCGGGGAAAAACTGTTTTTT
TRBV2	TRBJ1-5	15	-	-	CASMEETYSNQPQHF	TGTGCCAGCATGGAGGAGACCTATAGCAATCAGCCCCAGCATTTT
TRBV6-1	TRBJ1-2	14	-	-	CASSERGSNYGYTF	TGTGCCAGCAGTGAGCGGGGAAGTAACTATGGCTACACCTTC
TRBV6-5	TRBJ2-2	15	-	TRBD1	CASSLDRGSTGELFF	TGTGCCAGCAGCCTGGACAGGGGTAGCACCGGGGAGCTGTTTTTT
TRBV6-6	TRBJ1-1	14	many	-	CASTFPDRNTEAFF	TGTGCCAGCACCTTTCCCGACAGGAACACTGAAGCTTTCTTT
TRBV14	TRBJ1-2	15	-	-	CASSQARVTIDGYTF	TGTGCCAGCAGCCAAGCGAGGGTAACGATCGATGGCTACACCTTC
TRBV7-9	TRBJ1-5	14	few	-	CASSLMSDNQPQHF	TGTGCCAGCAGCTTGATGAGTGACAATCAGCCCCAGCATTTT
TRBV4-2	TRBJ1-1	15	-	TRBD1	CASSQTPGGDTEAFF	TGTGCCAGCAGCCAGACCCCAGGGGGGGACACTGAAGCTTTCTTT
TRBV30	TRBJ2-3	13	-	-	CAWFQGYTDTQYF	TGTGCCTGGTTTCAGGGGTACACAGATACGCAGTATTTT
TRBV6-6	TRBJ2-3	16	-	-	CASSYSKGTSTDTQYF	TGTGCCAGCAGTTACTCGAAGGGGACCAGCACAGATACGCAGTATTTT
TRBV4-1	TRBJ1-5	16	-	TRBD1	CASSMRQGLSNQPQHF	TGCGCCAGCAGCATGCGACAGGGATTGAGCAATCAGCCCCAGCATTTT
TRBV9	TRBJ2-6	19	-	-	CASSVSIRDGSSGANVLTF	TGTGCCAGCAGCGTTTCTATCCGGGACGGAAGCTCTGGGGCCAACGTCCTGACTTTC
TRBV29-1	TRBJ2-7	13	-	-	CSPYGGHSYEQYF	TGCAGCCCGTACGGGGGGCATTCCTACGAGCAGTACTTC
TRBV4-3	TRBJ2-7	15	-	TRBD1	CASSQRTGGTYEQYF	TGCGCCAGCAGCCAACGGACAGGGGGGACCTACGAGCAGTACTTC
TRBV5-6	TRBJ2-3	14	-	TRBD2	CASSSGLGSDTQYF	TGTGCCAGCAGCTCGGGACTAGGATCGGATACGCAGTATTTT
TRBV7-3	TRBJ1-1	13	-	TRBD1	CASSPSRQGEAFF	TGTGCCAGCAGCCCGAGCCGACAGGGTGAAGCTTTCTTT
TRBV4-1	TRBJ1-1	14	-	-	CASSQDVGATEAFF	TGCGCCAGCAGCCAAGATGTAGGGGCCACTGAAGCTTTCTTT